This entry features one T cell receptor (beta chain) sequence. Other nucleotide sequences in the sample specify the same CDR3. This sample is drawn from a study of blood T cell repertoires in COVID-19. As for the study in general: Acute and convalescent COVID-19 samples came from the United States, Italy and Spain. T cells, B-cell-depleted T cells, or PBMCs provided the cDNA or gDNA that served as material.

As originally analysed: Quantification of nucleated cells was approximated via reference gene primer amplification. The table came from immunoSEQ multiplex PCR; TCRdb's copy has only in-frame clones and leaves some out. That table gives V, J and clone size, and the DNA gave D and trimming. The sample holds approximately 60,000 clones, 82% seen once. The CDR3 is 13 residues long. Trimming stripped 0 bases from V and 6 bases from J, with 9 bases between. Germline CDR1 reads LGHNA; CDR2 reads YSLEER. The rearrangement joins TRBV4-3 to TRBJ2-7, with D unclear. This clonotype was obtained from a woman aged 55 to 70 with acute or convalescent COVID-19. The specimen sequenced was peripheral blood. The CDR3 bases are TGCGCCAGCAGCCAAGATTTGTCGTTCGAGCAGTACTTC. This translates into CASSQDLSFEQYF.